This T cell receptor (beta chain) was retrieved from a study of shared clonotypes between healthy human individuals. In the study overall: The donor group consisted of a couple of women and a few men, aged 18 to 49. The study used three CD4 naive, three CD4 memory, two CD8 naive and one CD8 memory plate per donor.

A remark on this clone: Its antigen is not identified.

Study-wide findings and caveats: Measured sharing among donors was expected to vary with sequencing depth. Non-shared clonotypes had lower generation probabilities than clonotypes shared by all four sorted-subset donors.

Trimming pared 1 base from V and 0 bases from J, leaving 13 bases between. The germline CDR1 and CDR2 sequences are SNHLY and FYNNEI. The CDR3 contains 17 residues. Only in-frame clones appear in the TCRdb table, and some are missing; sequencing was by immunoSEQ multiplex PCR. The repertoire includes some 2 million clones, over 85% of them detected once, and more than 0.1% sits in the top ten. The specimen was naive CD4+ T cells sorted from blood. Subset denoted: CD45RA+ positively selected. The chain couples TRBV2 to TRBJ1-3; D may be TRBD1 (6 bases). This sequence originates from a young man in good health. CDR3 DNA sequence: TGTGCCAGCAGTGAAGGTACAGGGAACCTCTCTGGAAACACCATATATTTT. Translation: CASSEGTGNLSGNTIYF.